Given below is one T cell receptor (beta chain) in context. The antigen is not known. CDR3 length equals 13 residues. The germline gives CDR1 SQVTM, CDR2 ANQGSEA. Libraries were UMI-labeled 5' RACE TRB cDNA. TCRdb processed the 5' RACE reads again and assigns one entry to each CDR3 protein, with no DNA. The record lists 100,000 to 150,000 distinct CDR3 sequences, of which the ten most abundant hold approximately 0.29%. This record belongs to a study of CXCR3-negative and CXCR3-positive naive CD8 T cells. Study at large: Overall TRB read output was some 140 million, and each library contained about 1.5 +/- 0.3 million reads.

At around 300,000 cells each, triplicate sorts were carried out for each CD8+ T cell subset. Cells that were CD45RO-CCR7+CD27+CD95- constituted naive CD8+ T cells. Findings and limits, study-wide: Much lower diversity was found in memory CD8+ cells, while both naive subsets had comparably high diversity.

The chain has TRBV29-1 and TRBJ2-1; TCRdb lists TRBD2, though no DNA is available to test this call. Sequenced sample: naive CXCR3- CD8+ T cells from blood. Subset: CD45RO-CCR7+CD27+CD95- naive CD8+ T cells lacking CXCR3 (TNR3-). The clonotype comes from a human donor in good health. Some clones in this sample may be carry-over from other donors' samples. The CDR3 is CSVGVAGFNEQFF.